The 10 T cell receptor beta chains given below trace back to one sample, sequenced in a study of read filtering for tumor transcriptome and immune sequencing (dated by TCRdb to about 2020). Sequencing took place on an Illumina HiSeq 4000. TCR libraries were built from approximately 400 ng RNA with the Immunoverse kit, using molecular barcoded adaptors covering alpha/delta and beta/gamma chains. The public reads were reanalyzed by TCRdb: fastp trimming at Q25, MiXCR alignment, in-frame beta chains only. Rows with a matching CDR3 protein are joined into one entry that keeps the most common DNA and genes. The table for this sample lists some 140,000 distinct CDR3 sequences; about 13% of them were counted only once. Around 8.3% of the sample is in the top ten clones. Sequenced material: a population of CD138-negative cells sorted from bone marrow. The cell subset or site label of this sample denotes: bone marrow mononuclear cells depleted of CD138+ plasma/myeloma cells by negative magnetic selection. These receptors were taken from a donor aged 40 or older with multiple myeloma.

In this sample, this clonotype turned up a few times. The chain recombines TRBV6-1 with TRBJ1-1; perhaps TRBD1 as D (5 bases). CDR1 MNHNS and CDR2 SASEGT come from the germline V gene. Trimming removed 3 bases from V and 3 bases from J, with 8 bases in between. CDR3 length equals 13 residues. The CDR3 DNA reads TGTGCCAGCAGTGATCCGGGGGACACTGAAGCTTTCTTT. Translating gives CASSDPGDTEAFF.

This clonotype was counted many times. V and J are TRBV29-1 and TRBJ2-5; D possibly corresponds to TRBD2 (6 bases). The CDR3 has 12 residues. V dropped 4 bases and J dropped 4 bases, with 10 bases sitting between them. Germline V gives CDR1 SQVTM, CDR2 ANQGSEA. The DNA of the CDR3 is TGCAGCGTTGGCGGGATTGGAGAGACCCAGTACTTC. As protein: CSVGGIGETQYF.

This clonotype was counted many times. The V and J genes are TRBV7-3 and TRBJ1-1; 9 bases agree with TRBD1. This CDR3 comprises 13 residues. V shed 6 bases, J shed 4 bases, and the junction held 3 bases outside the gene matches. Per germline, CDR1 SGHTA and CDR2 FQGTGA. The DNA for the CDR3 is TGTGCCAGCAGACGGACAGGGGCCACTGAAGCTTTCTTT. Amino acid sequence: CASRRTGATEAFF.

This clonotype was seen repeatedly, ten times or more. The CDR3 DNA is TGTGCCAGCAGTGAGAACAGGGGTAATGAGCAGTTCTTC. It specifies CASSENRGNEQFF. The rearrangement links TRBV6-1 to TRBJ2-1, with 7 bases lining up with TRBD1. The CDR3 covers 13 residues. The V gene's germline CDR1 is MNHNS and CDR2 SASEGT. J was trimmed by 7 bases and V by 3 bases; bases with no gene match: 3.

This clonotype came up many times. V usage is TRBV2 and J usage is TRBJ2-1, with TRBD2 matching 9 bases. Trimming took 3 bases from V and 8 from J; bases not matched to a gene: 11. CDR1 is SNHLY, CDR2 FYNNEI, per germline. This CDR3 contains 16 residues. The CDR3 DNA is TGTGCCAGCAGTGATAGGGCTAGCGGGAATGTAGATGAGCAGTTCTTC. Residues: CASSDRASGNVDEQFF.

The rearrangement uses TRBV7-3 and TRBJ2-3; 7 positions agree with TRBD2. This CDR3 has 15 residues. Trimming removed 4 bases from V and 5 bases from J; junction bases left unmatched: 9. Germline V lookup: CDR1 SGHTA, CDR2 FQGTGA. The CDR3 reads CASSSTGGGGDTQYF. The DNA of the CDR3 is TGTGCCAGCAGCTCGACGGGCGGGGGTGGAGATACGCAGTATTTT. The full variable domain, with the rest looked up from reference TRBV7-3 and TRBJ2-3, is GAGVSQTPSNKVTEKGKYVELRCDPISGHTALYWYRQSLGQGPEFLIYFQGTGAADDSGLPNDRFFAVRPEGSVSTLKIQRTERGDSAVYLCASSSTGGGGDTQYFGPGTRLTVL.

This clonotype was recorded many times. The chain carries TRBV20-1 and TRBJ1-5; no firm D call. The length of the CDR3 is 13 residues. CDR1 is DFQATT and CDR2 is SNEGSKA in the germline V gene (reference sequence). Deletions cut 1 base from V and 4 bases from J, with 8 bases between. In DNA form, the CDR3 reads TGCAGTGCTAGAGCCCGGGCGAATCAGCCCCAGCATTTT. Protein: CSARARANQPQHF.

The chain carries TRBV6-1 and TRBJ2-7; D call uncertain. Germline lookup yields CDR1 MNHNS and CDR2 SASEGT. Trimming removed 7 bases at V and 2 bases at J, with 9 bases between. The length of the CDR3 is 12 residues. The CDR3 DNA follows: TGTGCCAGCACCCCCGACCCCTACGAGCAGTACTTC. Protein sequence: CASTPDPYEQYF.

In this sample, this clonotype turned up many times. This chain uses TRBV5-1 with TRBJ2-7; weak D call: TRBD2 (6 bases). V dropped 4 bases and J dropped 0 bases, with 14 bases sitting between them. The CDR3 runs to 15 residues. Germline V gene sequence: CDR1 SGHRS, CDR2 YFSETQ. CDR3 loop: CASSVGEASSYEQYF. CDR3 DNA sequence: TGCGCCAGCAGCGTCGGGGAGGCTAGCTCCTACGAGCAGTACTTC.

This clonotype was found many times. Compared with germline, one end of the junction differs, possibly owing to a read error. CDR3 in DNA: TGTGCCAGCAGCCGGGACCGGGACTCCCACAATGAGCAGTTCTTC. Translating gives CASSRDRDSHNEQFF. The genes are TRBV3-1 and TRBJ2-1; perhaps TRBD2 as D (6 bases). This CDR3 region has 15 residues. Germline values: CDR1 LGHDT, CDR2 YNNKEL (reference sequence).